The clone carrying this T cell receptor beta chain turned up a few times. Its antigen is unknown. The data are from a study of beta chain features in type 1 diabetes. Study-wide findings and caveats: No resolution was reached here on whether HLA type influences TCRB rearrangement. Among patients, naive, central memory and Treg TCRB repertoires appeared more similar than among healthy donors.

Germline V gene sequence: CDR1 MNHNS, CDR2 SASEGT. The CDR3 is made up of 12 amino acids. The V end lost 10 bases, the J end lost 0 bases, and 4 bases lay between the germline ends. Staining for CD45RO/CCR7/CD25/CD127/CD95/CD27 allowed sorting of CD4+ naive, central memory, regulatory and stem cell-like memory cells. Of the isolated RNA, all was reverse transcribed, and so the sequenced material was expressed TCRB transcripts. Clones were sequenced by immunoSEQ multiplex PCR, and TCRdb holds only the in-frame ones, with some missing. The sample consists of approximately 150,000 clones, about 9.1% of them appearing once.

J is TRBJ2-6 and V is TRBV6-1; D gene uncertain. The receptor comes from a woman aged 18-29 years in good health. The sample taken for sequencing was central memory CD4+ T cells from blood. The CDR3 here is CAIHSGANVLTF. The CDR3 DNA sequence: TGTGCCATCCACTCTGGGGCCAACGTCCTGACTTTC.